This T cell receptor (beta chain) derives from a study of human T cells and chemical hapten exposure. The germline gives CDR1 SSHAT, CDR2 FNYEAQ (reference sequence). The CDR3 runs 15 residues. TCRdb redid the calling of the RACE reads with MiXCR, one entry per CDR3 protein. The sample has a few hundred thousand distinct CDR3 sequences, 6% to 7% seen once. Described time point: patch test 2, 6 weeks after DPC sensitization. Treatment described: therapeutic diphenylcyclopropenone sensitization with weekly scalp DPC. Concerning this clonotype: The junction departs from the called germline gene at one end, perhaps through a read error.

This sequence was found in a woman between 18 and 29 years old with alopecia areata. Some clones in this sample may be carry-over from other donors' samples. The sample was whole blood, taken in connection with sensitization to the hapten diphenylcyclopropenone (DPC). The chain is built from TRBV7-7 and TRBJ1-6; 7 bases fit TRBD1. CDR3 nucleotides: TGTGCTAGCAGCCCCACGACAGGGCCGGGTTCACCCCTCCACTTT. This sequence encodes CASSPTTGPGSPLHF.